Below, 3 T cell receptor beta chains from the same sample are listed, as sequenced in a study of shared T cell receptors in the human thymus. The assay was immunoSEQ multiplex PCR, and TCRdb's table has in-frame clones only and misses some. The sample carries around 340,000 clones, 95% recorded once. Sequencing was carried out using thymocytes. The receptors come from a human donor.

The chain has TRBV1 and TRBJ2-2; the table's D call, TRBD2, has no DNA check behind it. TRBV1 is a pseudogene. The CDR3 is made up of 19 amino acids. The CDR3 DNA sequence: TGCACCAGCAGCCAAGATTCCCGACTAGCGGGAGAACCGACCGGGGAGCTGTTTTTT. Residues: CTSSQDSRLAGEPTGELFF.

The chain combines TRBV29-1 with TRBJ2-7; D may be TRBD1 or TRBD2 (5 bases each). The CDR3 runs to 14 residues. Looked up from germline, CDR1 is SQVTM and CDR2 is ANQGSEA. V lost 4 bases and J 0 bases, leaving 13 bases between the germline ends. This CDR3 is CSVVGPGTSYEQYF. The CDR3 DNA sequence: TGCAGCGTTGTCGGTCCAGGGACCTCCTACGAGCAGTACTTC.

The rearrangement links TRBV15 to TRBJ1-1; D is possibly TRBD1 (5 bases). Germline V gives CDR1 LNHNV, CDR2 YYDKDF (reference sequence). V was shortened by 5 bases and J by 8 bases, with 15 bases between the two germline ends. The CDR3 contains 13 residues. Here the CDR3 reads CATSDEGRMEAFF. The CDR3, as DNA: TGTGCCACCAGCGACGAGGGGAGGATGGAAGCTTTCTTT.